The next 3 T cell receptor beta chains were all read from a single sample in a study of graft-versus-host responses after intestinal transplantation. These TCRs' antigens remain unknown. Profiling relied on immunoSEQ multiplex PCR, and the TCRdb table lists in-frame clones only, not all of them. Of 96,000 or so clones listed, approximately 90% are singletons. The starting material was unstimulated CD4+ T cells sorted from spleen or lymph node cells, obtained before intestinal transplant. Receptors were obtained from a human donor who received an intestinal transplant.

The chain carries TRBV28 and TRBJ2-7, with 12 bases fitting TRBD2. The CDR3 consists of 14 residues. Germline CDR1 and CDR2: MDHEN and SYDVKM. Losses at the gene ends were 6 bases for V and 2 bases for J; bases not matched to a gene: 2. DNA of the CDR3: TGTGCCAGCAGCACTAGCGGGAGGCCCTACGAGCAGTACTTC. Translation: CASSTSGRPYEQYF.

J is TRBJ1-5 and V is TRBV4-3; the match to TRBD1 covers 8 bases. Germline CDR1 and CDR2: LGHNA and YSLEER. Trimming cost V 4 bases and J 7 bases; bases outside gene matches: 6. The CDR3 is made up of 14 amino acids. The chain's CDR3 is CASSPDRGGQPQHF. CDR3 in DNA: TGCGCCAGCAGCCCCGACAGGGGAGGCCAGCCCCAGCATTTT.

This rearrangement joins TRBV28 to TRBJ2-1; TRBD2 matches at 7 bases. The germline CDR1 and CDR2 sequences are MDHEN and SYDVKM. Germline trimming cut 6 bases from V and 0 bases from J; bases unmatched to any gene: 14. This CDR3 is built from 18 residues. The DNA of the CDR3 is TGTGCCAGCAGCCGAGGAGTTAGCGGGCAGAGCTCCTACAATGAGCAGTTCTTC. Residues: CASSRGVSGQSSYNEQFF.